A single T cell receptor (beta chain) is shown here with its context. Its antigen specificity is not known. Base qualities are missing; no much larger clone stands one base away. This record comes from a study of blood T cells in healthy people across ages (dated by TCRdb to about 2015). Regarding the research as a whole: In model experiments, template switching captured about one uniquely barcoded TCR beta cDNA molecule for every two T cells. Four age groups were formed from the donors: young (average approximately 15 years), middle-aged (around 41), aged (about 62) and long-lived (more than 75). To avoid experimental bias, donors of different ages were distributed randomly across sequencing lanes. The study measured age-related changes in TCR beta repertoire diversity using deep sequencing normalized with unique cDNA molecular identifiers. Using the same blood draw, the study looked at two additional independent replicas of 1 million unique cDNA reads for two donors, one aged 18 to 29 and the other aged 80 or older.

Overall study results and their limits: Observed TCR beta diversity per million T cells fell roughly linearly with age, and a significant reduction was already apparent by age around 40. Because profiling used bulk unsorted PBMCs, naive and antigen-experienced compartments could not be compared conclusively. Total diversity estimates from one million sequenced T cells were considered lower bounds and underestimates. Compared with the aged group, more naive CD4+ T cells, fewer expanded clones and increased TCR diversity were shown by the long-lived group, suggesting age selection. A strong correlation was found between observed TCR beta diversity and the percentage of naive T cells measured by flow cytometry. Because donor CMV infection status was unknown, age-related changes in expanded clonotypes were potentially confounded.

The 35 to 40 donors, aged about 6 to 100 years, were systemically healthy Caucasian individuals from Russia. Roughly 10 milliliters of peripheral blood were drawn from each donor into EDTA-treated Vacutainer tubes. Ficoll-Paque density-gradient centrifugation was used to isolate PBMCs, with at least 6.5 million obtained per sample. Trizol reagent was used to extract total RNA from PBMCs, with at least 6 micrograms per sample. Naive CD45RAhigh/CD27high T cell percentages were measured by flow cytometry on a PBMC aliquot from every donor. Library preparation employed 5' RACE. Sequencing took place on an Illumina HiSeq 2500. A second PCR of roughly 6 to 11 cycles was performed with a sample-barcoded 5' primer and a J-beta primer mix. A unique molecular identifier was introduced onto each TCR beta cDNA molecule by a template-switch 5' adaptor carrying 12 random nucleotides. Each sample yielded at least 3 million CDR3-containing paired-end reads. All of the RNA was converted into first-strand cDNA using the Mint cDNA synthesis kit, with a TRBC-specific oligonucleotide serving as the primer. After uracil-DNA glycosylase treatment, a first 18-cycle PCR used universal primers M1SS and BC2_uni_R on all cDNA. The authors' analysis ran thus. Each sample was normalized by randomly selecting 1 million high-quality reads, each carrying a distinct molecular identifier. Instead of being binned into consensus sequences, reads with shared molecular identifiers were discarded. MiTCR, set to a Q25 quality threshold and the strictest error-elimination algorithm, was used for CDR3 identification, clonotype clustering and error correction. A nonparametric unseen species model with Euler transformation was used to estimate a lower bound on total TCR beta diversity. The public reads were run again by TCRdb, first through fastp at Q25 and then through MiXCR, and only productive beta chains were kept. Each entry is one CDR3 protein sequence, shown with its most common DNA and genes. What appears here as the V and J calls and clone size reflects TCRdb's work, not the paper's. Within this sample are under 2 million distinct CDR3 sequences, with roughly 30% of them counted one time only. The biggest ten clones account for around 11% of the sample.

The receptor's source is a woman under 40 in good health. Sequenced sample: blood.

In nucleotide form, the sequence is TGCAGTGCTAGAGAATCGGTAGGACTAGCGCAGTCCGGCGAGTTCTTC. It translates as CSARESVGLAQSGEFF. The chain employs TRBV20-1 and TRBJ2-1; TRBD2 agrees with 9 junctional bases. After removal of 0 bases from V and 14 bases from J, the junction retains 17 bases not matched to a gene. As encoded in the germline V gene (reference sequence), CDR1 is DFQATT while CDR2 is SNEGSKA. The CDR3, from cysteine to phenylalanine, totals 16 residues. Solely the CDR3 DNA is kept, with 48 bases framed from the first base.